The rows below give T cell receptor beta chains drawn from one sample of a study of blood T cells in healthy people across ages. In TCRdb, the 5' RACE reads were re-called with MiXCR into one record per CDR3 protein. The sample lists roughly 790,000 distinct CDR3 sequences, around 46% seen once, with around 20% in the top ten. The sample taken for sequencing was blood. The receptor source for this set is a woman aged 55-69 years in good health. The CDR3 runs from the conserved cysteine through the conserved F or W. D genes are given only for firm matches. Not every row has a clone size; where given, it reads once, few, many or a size class.

D gene	V gene	J gene	clone size	CDR3 length	CDR3 protein	CDR3 DNA
TRBD2	TRBV20-1	TRBJ2-5	-	15	CSAKVSSGGLETQYF	TGCAGTGCGAAGGTCTCTAGCGGGGGTTTGGAGACCCAGTACTTC
-	TRBV24-1	TRBJ2-5	-	14	CATSDTTLNNEQYF	TGTGCCACCAGTGACACGACACTGAACAATGAGCAGTACTTC
-	TRBV27	TRBJ1-2	-	15	CASSTKPGVNYGYTF	TGTGCCAGCAGTACGAAACCCGGAGTTAACTATGGCTACACCTTC
-	TRBV20-1	TRBJ2-7	-	15	CSARDFGDRNYEQYF	TGCAGTGCTAGAGATTTCGGAGACAGAAACTACGAGCAGTACTTC
TRBD1	TRBV3-1	TRBJ1-5	-	15	CASSQLQGHNQPQHF	TGTGCCAGCAGCCAGTTACAGGGGCACAATCAGCCCCAGCATTTT
-	TRBV18	TRBJ2-7	-	13	CASSEGPTYEQYF	TGTGCCAGCTCAGAAGGGCCCACCTACGAGCAGTACTTC
-	TRBV7-2	TRBJ1-4	-	15	CASSGAMRSNEKLFF	TGTGCCAGCAGCGGGGCGATGCGGTCTAATGAAAAACTGTTTTTT
-	TRBV3-1	TRBJ2-1	-	16	CASSQVWGGAVNEQFF	TGTGCCAGCAGCCAAGTTTGGGGGGGGGCAGTAAATGAGCAGTTCTTC
-	TRBV7-2	TRBJ1-1	-	15	CASSQRDRQNTEAFF	TGTGCCAGCAGCCAACGAGACAGGCAAAACACTGAAGCTTTCTTT
-	TRBV5-1	TRBJ1-1	-	14	CASSRDWGATEAFF	TGCGCCAGCAGCCGCGACTGGGGTGCCACTGAAGCTTTCTTT
TRBD1	TRBV29-1	TRBJ1-2	many	14	CSVVGRQGLYGYTF	TGCAGCGTTGTAGGTCGACAGGGGCTCTATGGCTACACCTTC
TRBD2	TRBV20-1	TRBJ2-3	few	15	CSAGDSGRAPDTQYF	TGCAGTGCTGGCGATAGCGGGAGGGCCCCTGATACGCAGTATTTT
-	TRBV20-1	TRBJ2-7	-	14	CSARVAGRGYEQYF	TGCAGTGCTAGAGTCGCGGGCAGGGGATACGAGCAGTACTTC
-	TRBV7-9	TRBJ2-2	-	14	CASSQTRDTGELFF	TGTGCCAGCAGCCAAACCCGGGATACCGGGGAGCTGTTTTTT
-	TRBV7-2	TRBJ2-2	-	16	CASSLAQTGNTGELFF	TGTGCCAGCAGCTTAGCGCAGACGGGGAACACCGGGGAGCTGTTTTTT
-	TRBV29-1	TRBJ2-7	-	15	CSVEGGIGSYNEQYF	TGCAGCGTTGAAGGGGGCATAGGCTCCTACAATGAGCAGTACTTC
-	TRBV12-3/TRBV12-4	TRBJ1-5	few	13	CATSGPGNQPQHF	TGTGCCACCTCAGGGCCGGGCAATCAGCCCCAGCATTTT